The next 21 T cell receptor beta chains were all read from a single sample in a study of blood T cell repertoires in COVID-19. TCRdb's copy holds only in-frame clones and misses some; the assay was immunoSEQ multiplex PCR. The data show about 190,000 clones, roughly 80% seen once. The sequencing sample was made of PBMCs or T cells enriched from blood (not recorded which). Source of these receptors: an older woman with acute COVID-19.

This rearrangement joins TRBV29-1 to TRBJ2-7, with 9 bases identical to TRBD1. After removal of 5 bases from V and 0 bases from J, the junction contained 11 bases not matched to a gene. Germline V lookup: CDR1 SQVTM, CDR2 ANQGSEA. The CDR3 loop spans 16 amino acids. CDR3 residues: CSVLYVRTGDSYEQYF. The CDR3 DNA is TGCAGCGTTCTGTATGTCAGGACAGGGGACTCCTACGAGCAGTACTTC.

V usage is TRBV7-8 and J usage is TRBJ1-1; 7 bases align to TRBD1. CDR3 length: 15 amino acids. J lost 5 bases, V lost 5 bases, and 11 bases had no gene match. Germline values: CDR1 SGHVS, CDR2 FQNEAQ. The CDR3 is CASSLTGKGLTEAFF. As DNA, the CDR3 is TGTGCCAGCAGCCTGACAGGGAAGGGTTTGACTGAAGCTTTCTTT.

V is TRBV10-3 and J is TRBJ1-2; D unclear. Germline V gives CDR1 ENHRY, CDR2 SYGVKD. The CDR3 runs 13 residues. V was clipped by 3 bases and J by 5 bases, with 10 bases between them. DNA of the CDR3: TGTGCCATCAGTGATCAGTCTTTTTATGGCTACACCTTC. Encoded protein: CAISDQSFYGYTF.

The rearrangement joins TRBV3-1 (or the pseudogene TRBV3-2) to TRBJ2-3, with TRBD2 identical over 10 bases. Germline values: CDR1 LGHDT, CDR2 YNNKEL (reference sequence). The CDR3 has 15 residues. V gave up 4 bases and J gave up 0 bases; unmatched junction bases: 1. The CDR3 DNA reads as TGTGCCAGCAGCCCGACTAGCGGGAGCACAGATACGCAGTATTTT. Its protein is CASSPTSGSTDTQYF.

The chain uses TRBV27 and TRBJ1-3; possibly TRBD1 for D (5 bases). Trimming cost V 4 bases and J 0 bases, with 10 bases left between them. The CDR3 consists of 15 residues. Per germline, CDR1 MNHEY and CDR2 SMNVEV (reference sequence). The CDR3 bases are TGTGCCAGCAGTTGGGCAAGGGGCTCTGGAAACACCATATATTTT. It specifies CASSWARGSGNTIYF.

The gene calls are TRBV6-5 and TRBJ2-2; D gene uncertain. V was trimmed by 8 bases and J by 0 bases, leaving 13 bases between them. Per the germline V gene, CDR1 is MNHEY and CDR2 is SVGAGI. This CDR3 is 15 amino acids long. The DNA of the CDR3 is TGTGCCAGCGCGATCAAGAGGCCGAACACCGGGGAGCTGTTTTTT. Amino acids: CASAIKRPNTGELFF.

The rearrangement links TRBV7-2 to TRBJ2-5; TRBD2 agrees at 12 bases. The CDR3 runs to 18 residues. CDR1 SGHTA and CDR2 FQGNSA come from the germline V gene. Trimming cost V 5 bases and J 2 bases; bases outside gene matches: 12. Here the CDR3 DNA reads TGTGCCAGCAGCCCGGGGAAACTAGCGGGAGGCTTACAAGAGACCCAGTACTTC. Its translation: CASSPGKLAGGLQETQYF.

The chain links TRBV11-3 to TRBJ2-1; 14 nucleotides agree with TRBD2. The J segment lost 3 bases and the V segment lost 5 bases, leaving 9 bases of the junction unmatched. Germline CDR1 reads SGHNT; CDR2 reads YENEEA. CDR3 length equals 18 residues. For the CDR3, the DNA is TGTGCCAGCAGCCCAGGGGGACTAGCGGGGGTTTTCTACAATGAGCAGTTCTTC. This translates into CASSPGGLAGVFYNEQFF.

This clone was picked up a small number of times. The chain has TRBV5-5 and TRBJ1-3; no reliable D call. Trimming stripped 2 bases from V and 1 base from J, with 13 bases between. The germline V gene has CDR1 SGHKS and CDR2 YYEKEE (reference sequence). This CDR3 has 16 amino acids. The CDR3 spells CASSFAHGSSGNTIYF. CDR3 sequence (DNA): TGTGCCAGCAGCTTTGCGCACGGGTCGTCTGGAAACACCATATATTTT.

As concerns this clone: This specimen includes other DNA sequences encoding the same CDR3. The gene calls are TRBV5-4 and TRBJ2-1, with 8 nucleotides matching TRBD2. With 0 bases clipped from V and 7 bases from J, the junction kept 0 bases outside the gene matches. The CDR3 sequence is 13 residues long. Germline assignment: CDR1 SGHNT and CDR2 YYREEE (reference sequence). CDR3 residues: CASSLAGGNEQFF. For the CDR3, the DNA is TGTGCCAGCAGCTTGGCGGGGGGGAATGAGCAGTTCTTC.

This clone showed up just a few times. CDR3 residues: CASSGGREYNSPLHF. CDR3 nucleotides: TGTGCCAGCAGCGGGGGCAGAGAGTATAATTCACCCCTCCACTTT. This chain uses TRBV5-4 with TRBJ1-6, with D tentatively TRBD1 (6 bases). Trimming shortened V by 4 bases and J by 4 bases, and 12 bases separated the two germline ends. The CDR3 runs 15 residues. Germline CDR1 reads SGHNT; CDR2 reads YYREEE (reference sequence).

This clone occurred a few times. The V and J genes are TRBV19 and TRBJ1-6; D uncertain. This CDR3 contains 15 residues. The ends were cut back, 3 bases at V and 0 bases at J, with 6 bases in the middle. Germline V gene data show CDR1 as LNHDA and CDR2 as SQIVND (reference sequence). The CDR3 bases are TGTGCCAGTAGTATGGGGAGCTCCTATAATTCACCCCTCCACTTT. It translates to CASSMGSSYNSPLHF.

The chain recombines TRBV3-1 (or the pseudogene TRBV3-2) with TRBJ2-3, with a tentative D call TRBD1 (6 bases). V was shortened by 6 bases and J by 4 bases, with 14 bases between the two germline ends. The germline V gene encodes CDR1 LGHDT and CDR2 YNNKEL (reference sequence). This CDR3 has 14 residues. DNA of the CDR3: TGTGCCAGCAGACCGACAGGTGAGGCAGATACGCAGTATTTT. Translation: CASRPTGEADTQYF.

This chain links TRBV19 with TRBJ2-2; 9 nucleotides line up with TRBD1. Losses at the gene ends were 8 bases for V and 0 bases for J; bases not matched to a gene: 4. Germline CDR1 reads LNHDA; CDR2 reads SQIVND (reference sequence). The CDR3 spans 15 residues. The CDR3 coding sequence is TGTGCCAGTCACAGGGGGCCTGCGAACACCGGGGAGCTGTTTTTT. Translation: CASHRGPANTGELFF.

The chain couples TRBV29-1 to TRBJ1-3; the D is unclear. The CDR3 has 12 amino acids. Germline-derived CDR1 and CDR2 are SQVTM and ANQGSEA. The ends were cut back, 4 bases at V and 1 base at J, with 5 bases in the middle. The CDR3 coding sequence is TGCAGCGTTGCGGGGTCTGGAAACACCATATATTTT. Amino acid sequence: CSVAGSGNTIYF.

The chain recombines TRBV2 with TRBJ1-6; D call uncertain. The CDR3 runs 12 residues. CDR1 and CDR2 (germline): SNHLY, FYNNEI. V lost 8 bases to trimming and J lost 9 bases, with 11 bases between them. Here the CDR3 reads CASEAIGSPLHF. Here the CDR3 DNA reads TGTGCCAGCGAAGCTATCGGTTCACCCCTCCACTTT.

The rearrangement joins TRBV19 to TRBJ2-3, with D maybe TRBD1 (6 bases). CDR3 length: 15 residues. V lost 2 bases and J 7 bases, leaving 16 bases between the germline ends. Germline-derived CDR1 and CDR2 are LNHDA and SQIVND (reference sequence). CDR3 DNA: TGTGCCAGTAGTATATCGACAGGTTTCGTGAATACGCAGTATTTT. Amino acid sequence: CASSISTGFVNTQYF.

This chain uses TRBV2 with TRBJ2-1; TRBD1 agrees at 8 bases. Germline values: CDR1 SNHLY, CDR2 FYNNEI. The trim removed 7 bases at V and 7 bases at J, leaving 6 bases unmatched. The CDR3 loop spans 13 amino acids. The CDR3 is CASKRTGRNEQFF. The CDR3 region has the DNA TGTGCCAGCAAACGGACAGGGCGAAATGAGCAGTTCTTC.

The chain has TRBV4-3 and TRBJ1-4, with D unresolved. Germline V gives CDR1 LGHNA, CDR2 YSLEER. Trimming took 3 bases from V and 6 from J, leaving 17 bases between them. The CDR3 is 16 amino acids. CDR3 sequence (DNA): TGCGCCAGCAGCCATCTCGGCCCTCGTCGGGATGAAAAACTGTTTTTT. It encodes CASSHLGPRRDEKLFF.

The V gene is TRBV27, the J gene TRBJ2-7; 8 bases line up with TRBD1. V lost 6 bases, J lost 0 bases, and 4 bases stayed unmatched. Germline CDR1 MNHEY, CDR2 SMNVEV (reference sequence). The CDR3 covers 14 residues. The CDR3 spells CASRRQGFSYEQYV. The CDR3 DNA follows: TGTGCCAGCAGACGACAGGGGTTCTCCTACGAGCAGTACGTC.

In regard to this clone: This same CDR3 is encoded by further DNA sequences in the sample. This chain connects TRBV11-3 to TRBJ2-3; a weak D match, TRBD2 (6 bases). In germline, CDR1 is SGHNT, CDR2 YENEEA. The CDR3 runs 14 residues. Trimming removed 3 bases at V and 6 bases at J, with 13 bases between. The CDR3, as DNA: TGTGCCAGCAGCTTCGGGGGTCCAACGGATACGCAGTATTTT. This codes for CASSFGGPTDTQYF.